These T cell receptor beta chains were read from a single sample in a study of shared clonotypes between healthy human individuals. Sequencing used immunoSEQ multiplex PCR; TCRdb keeps in-frame clones, though not all of them. The data show around 2.1 million clones, about 93% seen once. The sample taken for sequencing was naive CD8+ T cells from PBMCs. These receptor sequences come from a man younger than 35 in good health. Some clones in this sample may be carry-over from other donors' samples. CDR3s include the opening cysteine and the closing phenylalanine or tryptophan. The D gene is left open where the match is weak. Clone sizes are given selectively: once, few, many, or a class where the clone is expanded.

D	size	V	J	CDR3	DNA
TRBD2	once	TRBV5-4	TRBJ2-7	CASSLDGGRYEQYF	TGTGCCAGCAGCTTGGATGGCGGGAGATACGAGCAGTACTTC
NA	NA	TRBV10-1	TRBJ1-1	CASSELQNTEAFF	TGCGCCAGCAGTGAATTACAGAACACTGAAGCTTTCTTT
NA	few	TRBV4-3	TRBJ1-4	CASSQDTEGTNEKLFF	TGCGCCAGCAGCCAAGATACGGAGGGAACTAATGAAAAACTGTTTTTT
NA	once	TRBV19	TRBJ2-7	CASSTIRDGSYEQYF	TGTGCCAGTAGTACCATCCGGGACGGCTCCTACGAGCAGTACTTC
TRBD2	NA	TRBV28	TRBJ2-1	CASSFPSGMNEQFF	TGTGCCAGCAGTTTTCCTAGCGGGATGAATGAGCAGTTCTTC
TRBD2	once	TRBV10-3	TRBJ2-2	CVSRGGTGELFF	TGTGTCTCCCGGGGGGGGACCGGGGAGCTGTTTTTT
TRBD1	NA	TRBV27	TRBJ1-2	CASSLRTGSYGYTF	TGTGCCAGCAGTTTAAGGACAGGGAGCTATGGCTACACCTTC
NA	NA	TRBV28	TRBJ1-3	CASSSSGGNTIYF	TGTGCCAGCAGTTCGTCGGGAGGAAACACCATATATTTT
TRBD2	once	TRBV5-1	TRBJ2-3	CASSLWGAGGEDTQYF	TGCGCCAGCAGCTTGTGGGGAGCGGGAGGGGAAGATACGCAGTATTTT
NA	NA	TRBV19	TRBJ2-1	CASSATGTSYFGQFF	TGTGCCAGTAGTGCAACCGGGACCTCGTATTTCGGGCAGTTCTTC
NA	NA	TRBV4-3	TRBJ2-3	CASSQDGLGESADTQYF	TGCGCCAGCAGCCAAGATGGTTTGGGGGAGTCAGCGGATACGCAGTATTTT
TRBD2	once	TRBV7-8	TRBJ2-1	CASSSDGLAGYNEQFF	TGTGCCAGCAGCTCAGATGGACTAGCGGGGTACAATGAGCAGTTCTTC
NA	NA	TRBV5-6	TRBJ2-3	CASSLAAAGETDTQYF	TGTGCCAGCAGCTTGGCTGCGGCAGGGGAAACAGATACGCAGTATTTT
NA	NA	TRBV5-8	TRBJ2-1	CASSLARRGQFF	TGTGCCAGCAGCTTGGCCAGGAGAGGGCAGTTCTTC
TRBD1	NA	TRBV19	TRBJ1-1	CASSIDDRGTTEAFF	TGTGCCAGTAGTATAGACGACAGGGGGACCACTGAAGCTTTCTTT
NA	NA	TRBV6-1	TRBJ2-7	CASSEPKYEQYF	TGTGCCAGCAGTGAACCTAAATACGAGCAGTACTTC
NA	NA	TRBV7-8	TRBJ2-7	CASSLDSLPYEQYF	TGTGCCAGCAGCTTAGACAGTCTTCCCTACGAGCAGTACTTC
NA	NA	TRBV11-2	TRBJ1-5	CASSFEGDSNQPQHF	TGTGCCAGCAGCTTCGAAGGGGATAGCAATCAGCCCCAGCATTTT
TRBD1	NA	TRBV28	TRBJ2-7	CASSLTGVYEQYF	TGTGCCAGCAGTTTGACAGGGGTGTACGAGCAGTACTTC
NA	NA	TRBV11-2	TRBJ2-7	CASSLAPLASTNEQYF	TGTGCCAGCAGCTTAGCCCCGTTAGCGTCAACTAACGAGCAGTACTTC
NA	NA	TRBV5-1	TRBJ2-2	CASSLHRRSNTGELFF	TGCGCCAGCAGCTTGCACAGACGATCGAACACCGGGGAGCTGTTTTTT
NA	NA	TRBV6-5	TRBJ2-3	CASSLRTGGPPQYF	TGTGCCAGCAGTCTAAGGACAGGAGGGCCCCCGCAGTATTTT
NA	NA	TRBV6-1	TRBJ2-7	CASSPRGSYEQYF	TGTGCCAGCAGCCCGAGGGGCTCCTACGAGCAGTACTTC
NA	NA	TRBV11-2	TRBJ2-1	CASSLYLSSSYNEQFF	TGTGCCAGCAGCTTATACCTTAGTAGCTCCTACAATGAGCAGTTCTTC
TRBD2	NA	TRBV10-3	TRBJ2-7	CAIFRGESNFDEQYF	TGTGCCATCTTTCGGGGGGAGTCAAACTTCGACGAGCAGTACTTC
NA	NA	TRBV19	TRBJ2-1	CASRGEQFF	TGTGCCAGTCGAGGTGAGCAGTTCTTC
TRBD2	NA	TRBV4-2	TRBJ2-7	CASSQEWDYSYEQYF	TGTGCCAGCAGCCAAGAATGGGACTACTCCTACGAGCAGTACTTC
NA	NA	TRBV27	TRBJ1-1	CASSFLGQRINTEAFF	TGTGCCAGCAGTTTTCTCGGACAGAGGATTAACACTGAAGCTTTCTTT
NA	once	TRBV29-1	TRBJ1-1	CSVEVWAENTEAFF	TGCAGCGTTGAAGTATGGGCAGAGAACACTGAAGCTTTCTTT
TRBD2	NA	TRBV28	TRBJ2-1	CASSLVLAGGNEQFF	TGTGCCAGCAGTTTAGTACTAGCGGGAGGCAATGAGCAGTTCTTC
NA	NA	TRBV7-9	TRBJ1-2	CASSSVPGYTF	TGTGCCAGCAGCTCCGTACCGGGCTACACCTTC
TRBD1	NA	TRBV9	TRBJ2-3	CASSAGGQDTQYF	TGTGCCAGCAGCGCAGGGGGCCAAGATACGCAGTATTTT
NA	once	TRBV6-5	TRBJ2-7	CASSPNLQTTYEQYF	TGTGCCAGCAGCCCCAACCTACAGACCACCTACGAGCAGTACTTC
NA	once	TRBV7-2	TRBJ1-3	CASRFIGGRSGNTIYF	TGTGCCAGCAGATTTATCGGGGGCCGCTCTGGAAACACCATATATTTT
NA	NA	TRBV7-9	TRBJ2-1	CASSLNVRGDEQFF	TGTGCCAGCAGCTTAAATGTCAGGGGCGATGAGCAGTTCTTC
NA	NA	TRBV21-1	TRBJ2-3	CASSMIAGGPDTQYF	TGTGCCAGCAGCATGATAGCGGGAGGGCCGGATACGCAGTATTTT
NA	once	TRBV5-8	TRBJ1-5	CASSSGVGQPQHF	TGTGCCAGCAGCTCGGGGGTAGGTCAGCCCCAGCATTTT
NA	NA	TRBV7-9	TRBJ2-7	CASSLASGGYEQYF	TGTGCCAGCAGCTTAGCCTCCGGAGGATACGAGCAGTACTTC
NA	NA	TRBV4-1	TRBJ2-7	CASSPSGPLSYEQYF	TGCGCCAGCAGCCCCTCGGGACCACTCTCCTACGAGCAGTACTTC
NA	NA	TRBV28	TRBJ1-1	CASSAYREVTEAFF	TGTGCCAGCAGTGCATACAGGGAGGTCACTGAAGCTTTCTTT
NA	NA	TRBV11-2	TRBJ2-7	CASSSRNSGFRSYEQYF	TGTGCCAGCAGCTCGAGGAATTCCGGGTTTAGATCCTACGAGCAGTACTTC
NA	NA	TRBV7-2	TRBJ2-2	CASSLRGGGSGELFF	TGTGCCAGCAGCTTACGCGGGGGCGGGAGCGGGGAGCTGTTTTTT
NA	NA	TRBV7-9	TRBJ2-1	CASSLPSLPEQFF	TGTGCCAGCAGCTTACCCTCCCTCCCCGAGCAGTTCTTC
NA	NA	TRBV27	TRBJ2-1	CASSHNAGSHEQFF	TGTGCCAGCAGTCACAATGCGGGGAGCCATGAGCAGTTCTTC
TRBD1	NA	TRBV5-4	TRBJ2-7	CASSPTGGTYEQYF	TGTGCCAGCAGCCCCACAGGGGGGACCTACGAGCAGTACTTC
NA	NA	TRBV28	TRBJ2-7	CASSEALGGTTHF	TGTGCCAGCAGTGAAGCGCTCGGGGGGACAACGCACTTC
NA	NA	TRBV7-7	TRBJ2-7	CASTIGPGPYYEQYF	TGTGCCAGCACCATCGGACCGGGACCTTACTACGAGCAGTACTTC
NA	NA	TRBV27	TRBJ2-7	CASSFRADWAYEQYF	TGTGCCAGCAGTTTCCGGGCAGATTGGGCCTACGAGCAGTACTTC
NA	NA	TRBV2	TRBJ2-7	CASSEVGTQSSYEQYF	TGTGCCAGCAGTGAGGTGGGCACCCAAAGCTCCTACGAGCAGTACTTC
NA	NA	TRBV15	TRBJ2-5	CATSRATGTQETQYF	TGTGCCACCAGCAGAGCCACAGGGACCCAAGAGACCCAGTACTTC
TRBD1	NA	TRBV2	TRBJ2-5	CASSIHRDRRQETQYF	TGTGCCAGCAGCATACATAGGGACAGGAGGCAAGAGACCCAGTACTTC
NA	once	TRBV19	TRBJ2-7	CASSLGILYEQYF	TGTGCCAGTAGTCTTGGGATACTTTACGAGCAGTACTTC
NA	NA	TRBV9	TRBJ2-1	CASSPRDTRYNEQFF	TGTGCCAGCAGCCCCCGGGACACCCGGTACAATGAGCAGTTCTTC
NA	once	TRBV11-2	TRBJ2-3	CASSLVGGTTDTQYF	TGTGCCAGCAGCTTAGTTGGCGGAACCACAGATACGCAGTATTTT
NA	NA	TRBV7-8	TRBJ2-6	CASSHDSGANVLTF	TGTGCCAGCAGCCACGATTCTGGGGCCAACGTCCTGACTTTC